These 28 T cell receptor beta chains originate from one sample sequenced in a study of T cell responses to AZD1222 COVID-19 vaccine. TCRdb keeps only in-frame clones here, not all; method: immunoSEQ multiplex PCR. Seen here are about 140,000 clones, roughly 89% observed once, and the top ten hold about 5%. Sequencing used peripheral blood, obtained on day 0 of AZD1222 vaccination. These receptors were taken from an adult in good health.

CDR3 protein: CASSSGLAGVEQFF. The DNA of the CDR3 is TGTGCCAGCAGCTCGGGACTAGCGGGAGTTGAGCAGTTCTTC. The chain is built from TRBV11-2 and TRBJ2-1; TRBD2 matches 14 bases. CDR1 is SGHAT and CDR2 is FQNNGV in the germline V gene. The CDR3 length is 14 residues. V lost 4 bases, J lost 9 bases, and 2 bases stayed unmatched. Combining the CDR3 with reference TRBV11-2 and TRBJ2-1 gives the whole variable domain EAGVAQSPRYKIIEKRQSVAFWCNPISGHATLYWYQQILGQGPKLLIQFQNNGVVDDSQLPKDRFSAERLKGVDSTLKIQPAKLEDSAVYLCASSSGLAGVEQFFGPGTRLTVL.

This clone is a singleton in its sample. The gene calls are TRBV28 and TRBJ1-6, with a weak D call TRBD1 (5 bases). The germline V gene encodes CDR1 MDHEN and CDR2 SYDVKM. CDR3 length: 15 residues. Trimming took 6 bases from V and 9 from J, leaving 18 bases between them. The DNA for the CDR3 is TGTGCCAGCAGCCTCCCCGAGCCAGGGTCTTCACCCCTCCACTTT. Encoded protein: CASSLPEPGSSPLHF.

This clone was seen a single time. This rearrangement joins TRBV20-1 to TRBJ2-7; D not resolved. There are 10 residues in the CDR3. The V gene's germline CDR1 is DFQATT and CDR2 SNEGSKA (reference sequence). Trimming stripped 5 bases from V and 4 bases from J, with 6 bases between. CDR3 amino acids: CSALSYEQYF. For the CDR3, the DNA is TGCAGTGCTTTATCGTACGAGCAGTACTTC.

The V gene is TRBV2, the J gene TRBJ1-2, with a tentative D call TRBD1 (6 bases). V lost 1 base and J 7 bases, leaving 19 bases between the germline ends. The CDR3 runs 16 residues. Germline V gene sequence: CDR1 SNHLY, CDR2 FYNNEI. The CDR3 nucleotides read TGTGCCAGCAGTGAAGGCCAATTTGGGGGGCGGCCTGGCTACACCTTC. This sequence encodes CASSEGQFGGRPGYTF.

CDR3 bases: TGCGCCAGCAGCGGAGACTCCTACGAGCAGTACTTC. Translation: CASSGDSYEQYF. The genes are TRBV5-1 and TRBJ2-7; D unclear. With 4 bases removed from V and 0 bases from J, the gap between germline ends came to 5 bases. Germline V lookup: CDR1 SGHRS, CDR2 YFSETQ. This CDR3 spans 12 amino acids.

V and J are TRBV24-1 and TRBJ1-5; the D gene is possibly TRBD1 (6 bases). The germline V gene has CDR1 KGHDR and CDR2 SFDVKD. With 3 bases removed from V and 6 bases from J, the gap between germline ends came to 17 bases. This CDR3 has 16 residues. CDR3 DNA sequence: TGTGCCACCAGTGATAATACAGGGTTGAGAGGTCAGCCCCAGCATTTT. Translating it yields CATSDNTGLRGQPQHF.

The chain couples TRBV6-1 to TRBJ2-1; 7 bases are a match to TRBD1. J was trimmed by 12 bases and V by 2 bases; bases with no gene match: 1. Germline V gives CDR1 MNHNS, CDR2 SASEGT. The CDR3 length is 11 residues. In DNA form, the CDR3 reads TGTGCCAGCAGTGAACGGGACAGGCAGTTCTTC. This sequence encodes CASSERDRQFF.

The rearrangement uses TRBV5-1 and TRBJ2-1; no clear D gene. This CDR3 spans 14 amino acids. The germline gives CDR1 SGHRS, CDR2 YFSETQ. Trimming stripped 0 bases from V and 4 bases from J, with 8 bases between. CDR3 sequence reads: CASSLEVTYNEQFF. The CDR3 DNA sequence: TGCGCCAGCAGCTTGGAGGTCACATACAATGAGCAGTTCTTC.

The rearrangement uses TRBV18 and TRBJ2-1; a weak D match, TRBD2 (6 bases). Germline V gene data show CDR1 as KGHSH and CDR2 as LQKENI. This CDR3 is built from 21 residues. V shed 5 bases and J shed 3 bases, with 32 bases lying between them. The CDR3 DNA reads as TGTGCCAGCTCAATAACTACCGAGAGACTAGTTGGGCCCCACTTCTACAATGAGCAGTTCTTC. This translates into CASSITTERLVGPHFYNEQFF.

V and J are TRBV27 and TRBJ2-3; the D gene is possibly TRBD2 (6 bases). Germline V gives CDR1 MNHEY, CDR2 SMNVEV (reference sequence). The CDR3 is 16 amino acids. Between the trimmed V and J ends, which lost 8 bases and 0 bases, there was a span of 18 bases. DNA for the CDR3: TGTGCCAGCGGGCGGGGCGGGACCTCTAGCACAGATACGCAGTATTTT. Protein: CASGRGGTSSTDTQYF.

The J gene is TRBJ1-1, the V gene TRBV7-9; tentative D call: TRBD1 (5 bases). The V gene lost 11 bases and the J gene lost 4 bases, with 14 bases spanning the gap. There are 12 residues in the CDR3. Germline assignment: CDR1 SEHNR and CDR2 FQNEAQ (reference sequence). The CDR3 region has the DNA TGTGCCTGGACGGGGGGGAGCACTGAAGCTTTCTTT. It encodes CAWTGGSTEAFF.

V gene TRBV7-9 combines with J gene TRBJ1-1; possibly TRBD1 for D (6 bases). Germline V gene data show CDR1 as SEHNR and CDR2 as FQNEAQ (reference sequence). CDR3 length: 14 amino acids. The V and J ends lost 4 bases and 5 bases respectively, with 14 bases between them. The CDR3 DNA is TGTGCCAGCAGCTCCTCGACAGGTTGGACTGAAGCTTTCTTT. This gives the protein CASSSSTGWTEAFF.

The chain is built from TRBV6-5 and TRBJ2-1; D unresolved. V lost 8 bases, J lost 5 bases, and 10 bases lay in between. From germline, CDR1 is MNHEY and CDR2 SVGAGI. CDR3 length: 12 amino acids. The CDR3 reads CASEAVNNEQFF. In nucleotides, the CDR3 is TGTGCCAGCGAGGCTGTGAACAATGAGCAGTTCTTC.

The rearrangement uses TRBV28 and TRBJ2-1; D is ambiguous. The germline gives CDR1 MDHEN, CDR2 SYDVKM. Trimming took 3 bases from V and 5 from J, leaving 8 bases between them. This CDR3 spans 13 amino acids. CDR3 bases: TGTGCCAGCAGTTTTCGTGGGGACAATGAGCAGTTCTTC. Amino acids: CASSFRGDNEQFF. Based on the CDR3 plus reference TRBV28 and TRBJ2-1, the full variable domain is DVKVTQSSRYLVKRTGEKVFLECVQDMDHENMFWYRQDPGLGLRLIYFSYDVKMKEKGDIPEGYSVSREKKERFSLILESASTNQTSMYLCASSFRGDNEQFFGPGTRLTVL.

This chain links TRBV14 with TRBJ2-7; 12 bases are shared with TRBD2. This CDR3 comprises 17 residues. After removal of 4 bases from V and 4 bases from J, the junction contained 11 bases not matched to a gene. CDR1 is SGHDN, CDR2 FVKESK, per germline. The CDR3: CASSPLHLAGGPYEQYF. The CDR3 DNA reads TGTGCCAGCAGCCCACTCCACCTAGCGGGAGGGCCTTACGAGCAGTACTTC.

J is TRBJ2-7 and V is TRBV5-1; the D is unclear. Per the germline V gene, CDR1 is SGHRS and CDR2 is YFSETQ. This CDR3 comprises 15 residues. The V and J ends lost 0 bases and 0 bases respectively, with 10 bases between them. The CDR3 sequence is CASSLATTYSYEQYF. Written as DNA, the CDR3 is TGCGCCAGCAGCTTGGCCACAACTTACTCCTACGAGCAGTACTTC.

The chain uses TRBV6-1 and TRBJ2-1; D possibly corresponds to TRBD1 (6 bases). The CDR3 loop spans 15 amino acids. Trimming took off 2 bases at V and 3 bases at J, with 11 bases between the two ends. The V gene's germline CDR1 is MNHNS and CDR2 SASEGT. The CDR3 here is CASSETGTGYNEQFF. CDR3 sequence (DNA): TGTGCCAGCAGTGAAACAGGGACCGGCTACAATGAGCAGTTCTTC.

The rearrangement links TRBV7-9 to TRBJ2-2, with TRBD1 matching 8 bases. The CDR3 has 17 residues. After removal of 3 bases from V and 3 bases from J, the junction contained 9 bases not matched to a gene. Germline CDR1 SEHNR, CDR2 FQNEAQ (reference sequence). The CDR3 here is CASSFPSGTGDTGELFF. Written as DNA, the CDR3 is TGTGCCAGCAGCTTCCCCTCCGGGACAGGAGACACCGGGGAGCTGTTTTTT. The full variable domain, in which reference TRBV7-9 and TRBJ2-2 provide the parts outside the CDR3, is DTGVSQNPRHKITKRGQNVTFRCDPISEHNRLYWYRQTLGQGPEFLTYFQNEAQLEKSRLLSDRFSAERPKGSFSTLEIQRTEQGDSAMYLCASSFPSGTGDTGELFFGEGSRLTVL.

The chain links TRBV18 to TRBJ2-2, with D perhaps TRBD2 (5 bases). There are 15 residues in the CDR3. The ends were cut back, 2 bases at V and 4 bases at J, with 11 bases in the middle. Germline CDR1 reads KGHSH; CDR2 reads LQKENI. CDR3 in DNA: TGTGCCAGCTCACCAAGTTGGGAGAGCACCGGGGAGCTGTTTTTT. It encodes CASSPSWESTGELFF.

The chain couples TRBV5-1 to TRBJ1-6; no clear D. V was clipped by 0 bases and J by 9 bases, with 10 bases between them. This CDR3 is built from 14 residues. The germline gives CDR1 SGHRS, CDR2 YFSETQ. CDR3 nucleotide sequence: TGCGCCAGCAGCTTGGAAGGATTCGGTTCACCCCTCCACTTT. This codes for CASSLEGFGSPLHF.

V is TRBV21-1 and J is TRBJ1-1. TRBV21-1 is flagged as a pseudogene. The CDR3 is 14 residues long. The CDR3 protein is CASSKRTKATEAFF. The CDR3 DNA reads as TGTGCCAGCAGCAAGAGAACCAAGGCGACTGAAGCTTTCTTT.

This sequence joins TRBV18 and TRBJ2-7, with D tentatively TRBD2 (5 bases). The CDR3 has 13 amino acids. Trimming removed 5 bases at V and 0 bases at J, with 8 bases between. Germline V gene sequence: CDR1 KGHSH, CDR2 LQKENI. The chain's CDR3 is CASSSGFSYEQYF. The CDR3 DNA follows: TGTGCCAGCTCAAGCGGCTTCTCCTACGAGCAGTACTTC.

This chain uses TRBV6-2 or TRBV6-3 with TRBJ2-7; 8 nucleotides agree with TRBD1. In germline, CDR1 is MNHEY, CDR2 SVGEGT. The CDR3 spans 15 residues. The junction had 9 bases not matched to a gene; V was cut back by 7 bases and J by 1 base. CDR3 sequence reads: CASTPSGTGSYEQYF. The DNA for the CDR3 is TGTGCCAGCACCCCTTCCGGGACAGGATCCTACGAGCAGTACTTC.

The chain carries TRBV7-2 and TRBJ2-1, with 14 bases matching TRBD2. The germline gives CDR1 SGHTA, CDR2 FQGNSA. The CDR3 contains 14 residues. The V segment lost 5 bases and the J segment 9 bases; nucleotides outside the gene matches: 3. The CDR3 nucleotides read TGTGCCAGCAGCCAGACTAGCGGGAGGGTTGAGCAGTTCTTC. It yields the protein CASSQTSGRVEQFF.

The chain couples TRBV7-2 to TRBJ1-6; 7 bases map to TRBD1. The V gene's germline CDR1 is SGHTA and CDR2 FQGNSA. There are 17 residues in the CDR3. After removal of 6 bases from V and 0 bases from J, the junction contained 8 bases not matched to a gene. CDR3 DNA sequence: TGTGCCAGCAGACCGGGGACAGTCGCCTCCTATAATTCACCCCTCCACTTT. It yields the protein CASRPGTVASYNSPLHF. The whole variable domain, remainder taken from reference TRBV7-2 and TRBJ1-6, is GAGVSQSPSNKVTEKGKDVELRCDPISGHTALYWYRQSLGQGLEFLIYFQGNSAPDKSGLPSDRFSAERTGGSVSTLTIQRTQQEDSAVYLCASRPGTVASYNSPLHFGNGTRLTVT.

The CDR3 sequence: CASSPQGALRTDTQYF. CDR3 coding DNA: TGTGCCAGCAGCCCACAGGGGGCGCTTAGGACAGATACGCAGTATTTT. This sequence joins TRBV27 and TRBJ2-3; 9 positions match TRBD1. This CDR3 contains 16 residues. Trimming took 6 bases from V and 3 from J; bases not matched to a gene: 10. Per germline, CDR1 MNHEY and CDR2 SMNVEV (reference sequence).

The count of this clone is one. The rearrangement uses TRBV28 and TRBJ1-6, with 7 positions matching TRBD1. V lost 4 bases and J lost 10; bases outside the gene matches: 4. The germline gives CDR1 MDHEN, CDR2 SYDVKM. The CDR3 totals 13 residues. The CDR3 here is CASSSSGGSPLHF. The CDR3 DNA follows: TGTGCCAGCAGTTCTTCAGGGGGATCACCCCTCCACTTT.

V gene TRBV15 combines with J gene TRBJ1-3; D call uncertain. V lost 0 bases to trimming and J lost 8 bases, with 14 bases between them. The germline V gene has CDR1 LNHNV and CDR2 YYDKDF (reference sequence). CDR3 size: 15 residues. In nucleotides, the CDR3 is TGTGCCACCAGCAGAGATTTGACCAGCGGACACACCATATATTTT. Its translation: CATSRDLTSGHTIYF.